Listed here are 4 T cell receptor beta chains from one sample, sequenced in a study of vaccination and CD4 T cells after COVID-19. Sequencing of cultured CD4+ T cell DNA used the Oncomine TCR Beta short-read assay. TCRdb reprocessed the PCR reads via MiXCR and lists one record per CDR3 protein. The profile shows a few thousand distinct CDR3 sequences, just under 45% of them singletons. The treatment was: approximately 11-day PBMC culture with coronavirus spike peptide pools or control peptides (ViraFEST assay). These CD4+ T cells came from an unexposed donor, sampled before the COVID-19 pandemic (2011-2018). No antigen has been identified for these receptors. The sequenced material came from CD4+ T cells from blood, cultured in vitro. Source of these receptors: a human donor in good health.

This chain joins TRBV20-1 and TRBJ1-1; D gene uncertain. There are 13 residues in the CDR3. CDR1 is DFQATT, CDR2 SNEGSKA, per germline (reference sequence). The ends were cut back, 0 bases at V and 5 bases at J, with 10 bases in the middle. CDR3 nucleotides: TGCAGTGCTAGAGAGCCCGGGAGTACTGAAGCTTTCTTT. It specifies CSAREPGSTEAFF.

The gene calls are TRBV6-2 or TRBV6-3 and TRBJ1-5; D might be TRBD1 (5 bases). The germline V and J ends were trimmed by 2 bases and 3 bases, with 8 bases remaining between them. The germline CDR1 and CDR2 sequences are MNHEY and SVGEGT. The CDR3 spans 14 residues. The CDR3 DNA reads as TGTGCCAGCAGTTACGGGGGGGACAATCAGCCCCAGCATTTT. It encodes CASSYGGDNQPQHF.

This clonotype turned up a few times. CDR3 bases: TGCAGTGCTCCTAGCGGGGGGAAAGAGACCCAGTACTTC. Protein product: CSAPSGGKETQYF. The rearrangement joins TRBV20-1 to TRBJ2-5, with TRBD2 matching 11 bases. This CDR3 contains 13 residues. Losses at the gene ends were 5 bases for V and 3 bases for J; bases not matched to a gene: 2. CDR1 and CDR2 from the germline V gene are DFQATT and SNEGSKA (reference sequence).

This clonotype is deemed large. The rearrangement uses TRBV20-1 and TRBJ1-5, with a tentative D call TRBD1 (6 bases). Germline V gene data show CDR1 as DFQATT and CDR2 as SNEGSKA (reference sequence). Trimming left V 0 bases short and J 6 bases short, with 15 bases between. The CDR3 length is 15 residues. CDR3 DNA sequence: TGCAGTGCTAGAGAGATTAAGGGGGACGGTCAGCCCCAGCATTTT. Protein product: CSAREIKGDGQPQHF.